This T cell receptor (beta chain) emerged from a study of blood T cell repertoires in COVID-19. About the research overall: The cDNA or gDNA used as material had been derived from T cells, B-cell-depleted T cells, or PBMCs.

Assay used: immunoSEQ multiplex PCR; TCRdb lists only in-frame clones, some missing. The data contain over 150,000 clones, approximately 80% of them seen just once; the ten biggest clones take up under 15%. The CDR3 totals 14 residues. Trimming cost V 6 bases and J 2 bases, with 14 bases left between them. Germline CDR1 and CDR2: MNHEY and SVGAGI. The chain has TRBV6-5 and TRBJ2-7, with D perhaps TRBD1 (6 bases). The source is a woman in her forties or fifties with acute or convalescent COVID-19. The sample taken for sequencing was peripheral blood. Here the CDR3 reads CASRRDIGAYEQYF. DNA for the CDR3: TGTGCCAGCAGGAGGGACATTGGAGCCTACGAGCAGTACTTC.